This T cell receptor beta chain originates from a study of blood T cell repertoires in COVID-19. Background on the study: Some COVID-19 samples were acute and others convalescent; all came from the United States, Italy and Spain.

Clones were read by immunoSEQ multiplex PCR, and TCRdb kept only the in-frame ones, dropping some. Of 45,000 to 55,000 clones listed, approximately 80% are singletons. Looked up from germline, CDR1 is SSHAT and CDR2 is FNYEAQ (reference sequence). V dropped 2 bases and J dropped 3; count of bases not matched to a gene: 10. CDR3 length: 18 amino acids. This TCR derives from a human donor with active or convalescent COVID-19. The donor label of this sample is uncertain. V usage is TRBV7-7 and J usage is TRBJ2-2; the match to TRBD1 covers 9 bases. Sequencing was done on a sample of peripheral blood. CDR3 nucleotide sequence: TGTGCCAGCAGCTTAAACGCCGGGACAGGGTGGGACACCGGGGAGCTGTTTTTT. Translated: CASSLNAGTGWDTGELFF.